Shown below are 10 T cell receptor beta chains from a single sample sequenced in a study of cytomegalovirus exposure and HLA in healthy donors (dated 2017 in TCRdb). The method behind the library was the immunoSEQ multiplex PCR assay. A mixture of 60 forward primers for TCR Vbeta segments and 13 reverse primers for TCR Jbeta segments was used in the multiplex PCR. TCRdb took this table from immuneACCESS and kept in-frame rearrangements with V and J called. Such tables lack part of the clones; where checked against another copy, unresolved V genes explain under half of the gap, and the rest is unexplained. This sample has 110,000 or so clones in its table, and around three quarters of those were observed once. Of the sample, less than 3.5% falls within the top ten clones. Sequencing was carried out using PBMCs. These receptors originate from a female donor in good health and CMV-seronegative.

The chain is built from TRBV7-8 and TRBJ2-7; TRBD2 agrees at 7 bases. With 4 bases clipped from V and 11 bases from J, the junction kept 14 bases outside the gene matches. The CDR3 spans 14 residues. Per the germline V gene, CDR1 is SGHVS and CDR2 is FQNEAQ. The CDR3 sequence is CASSYDLGGETKYF. The CDR3 nucleotides are TGTGCCAGCAGCTACGACCTTGGGGGGGAGACTAAGTACTTC.

J is TRBJ2-7 and V is TRBV18, with no clear D. V lost 2 bases, J lost 2 bases, and 13 bases lay in between. CDR3 length equals 15 residues. Per germline, CDR1 KGHSH and CDR2 LQKENI. CDR3 sequence: CASSPSAGITYEQYF. In DNA, the CDR3 is TGTGCCAGCTCACCAAGTGCAGGAATTACCTACGAGCAGTACTTC.

The V call is TRBV7-2, the J call TRBJ1-1; 8 nucleotides line up with TRBD1. This CDR3 is built from 15 residues. The junction had 6 bases not matched to a gene; V was cut back by 5 bases and J by 1 base. The germline CDR1 and CDR2 sequences are SGHTA and FQGNSA. As DNA, the CDR3 is TGTGCCAGCAGCCCCTACGGACAGGGGAACACTGAAGCTTTCTTT. Its translation is CASSPYGQGNTEAFF.

This chain links TRBV5-6 with TRBJ2-3; D might be TRBD2 (7 bases). The ends were cut back, 0 bases at V and 0 bases at J, with 14 bases in the middle. The length of the CDR3 is 17 residues. Germline-derived CDR1 and CDR2 are SGHDT and YYEEEE. The CDR3 loop is CASSLEGGSQSTDTQYF. The CDR3 bases are TGTGCCAGCAGCTTGGAGGGGGGGTCCCAGAGCACAGATACGCAGTATTTT.

The chain joins TRBV29-1 to TRBJ1-5; TRBD1 might be the D (6 bases). The CDR3 extends over 14 amino acids. V was shortened by 1 base and J by 3 bases, with 10 bases between the two germline ends. Germline CDR1 and CDR2: SQVTM and ANQGSEA. This chain's CDR3 is CSVEVQGLNQPQHF. The CDR3 DNA follows: TGCAGCGTTGAAGTACAGGGCCTCAATCAGCCCCAGCATTTT.

The chain recombines TRBV10-2 with TRBJ2-7; 9 bases map to TRBD1. The CDR3 extends over 14 amino acids. V trimming: 1 base; J trimming: 4 bases; junction bases outside the gene matches: 2. Germline-derived CDR1 and CDR2 are WSHSY and SAAADI. CDR3 sequence: CASSEYGTGYEQYF. In nucleotides, the CDR3 is TGCGCCAGCAGTGAGTACGGGACAGGGTACGAGCAGTACTTC.

A single count supports this clone. The genes are TRBV28 and TRBJ1-5; D remains unclear. The germline V gene encodes CDR1 MDHEN and CDR2 SYDVKM. The CDR3 length is 14 residues. V dropped 2 bases and J dropped 4 bases, with 9 bases sitting between them. CDR3 nucleotide sequence: TGTGCCAGCAGTTTAGGTTCCGGGAATCAGCCCCAGCATTTT. Protein product: CASSLGSGNQPQHF.

The CDR3: CANPRGPVAKNIQYF. The CDR3, as DNA: TGTGCCAACCCCCGCGGGCCGGTGGCCAAAAACATTCAGTACTTC. The chain has TRBV21-1 and TRBJ2-4; the table's D call TRBD2 went unverified against the DNA. TRBV21-1 is a listed pseudogene. The CDR3 has 15 amino acids.

The rearrangement links TRBV18 to TRBJ2-7; D may be TRBD1 (6 bases). Looked up from germline, CDR1 is KGHSH and CDR2 is LQKENI. CDR3 length: 13 residues. V was cut by 2 bases and J by 2 bases, with 7 bases left in between. The CDR3 region is CASSPGGPYEQYF. The CDR3, as DNA: TGTGCCAGCTCACCAGGGGGCCCCTACGAGCAGTACTTC. The complete variable domain, with remaining parts taken from reference TRBV18 and TRBJ2-7, reads NAGVMQNPRHLVRRRGQEARLRCSPMKGHSHVYWYRQLPEEGLKFMVYLQKENIIDESGMPKERFSAEFPKEGPSILRIQQVVRGDSAAYFCASSPGGPYEQYFGPGTRLTVT.

The chain is built from TRBV29-1 and TRBJ2-1, with 11 bases identical to TRBD2. Germline values: CDR1 SQVTM, CDR2 ANQGSEA. The CDR3 sequence is 13 residues long. The V gene end was trimmed by 5 bases and the J gene end by 4 bases; junction bases not matched to a gene: 1. The CDR3 DNA is TGCAGCGTTCGACTAGCGGGGTACAATGAGCAGTTCTTC. It is translated as CSVRLAGYNEQFF.